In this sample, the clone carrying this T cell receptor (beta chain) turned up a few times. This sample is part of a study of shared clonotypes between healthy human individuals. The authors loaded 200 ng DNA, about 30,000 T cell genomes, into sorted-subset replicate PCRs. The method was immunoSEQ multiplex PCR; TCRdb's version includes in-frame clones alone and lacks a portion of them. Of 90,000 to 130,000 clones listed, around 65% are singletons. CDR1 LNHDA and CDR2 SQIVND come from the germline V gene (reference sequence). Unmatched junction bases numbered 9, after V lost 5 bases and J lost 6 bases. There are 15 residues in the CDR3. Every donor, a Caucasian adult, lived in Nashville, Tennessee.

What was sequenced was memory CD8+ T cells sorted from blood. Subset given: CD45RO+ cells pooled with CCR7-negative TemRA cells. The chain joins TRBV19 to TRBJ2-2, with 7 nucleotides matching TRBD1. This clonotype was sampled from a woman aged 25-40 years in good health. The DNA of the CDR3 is TGTGCCAGTAGTGAGTTAGACAGGGAAGCCGGGGAGCTGTTTTTT. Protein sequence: CASSELDREAGELFF.